The rows below give T cell receptor beta chains drawn from one sample of a study of cytomegalovirus exposure and HLA in healthy donors. Some clones are missing from TCRdb's copy, which holds only in-frame ones; the method was immunoSEQ multiplex PCR. This table holds roughly 100,000 clones, about 70% found once. The sequenced material came from PBMCs. These receptors all come from a man younger than 45 in good health and CMV-seronegative. Each CDR3 is given with its conserved first and last residue. A D gene is named only where the DNA matches it firmly.

j_gene: TRBJ2-7
v_gene: TRBV5-1
len: 14
d_gene: TRBD1
CDR3aa: CASSSPDRGHEQYF

j_gene: TRBJ2-2
v_gene: TRBV9
len: 16
d_gene: TRBD2
CDR3aa: CASSPQAGGLAGELFF

j_gene: TRBJ2-1
v_gene: TRBV5-1
len: 15
d_gene: TRBD2
CDR3aa: CASSLASGRANEQFF

j_gene: TRBJ1-2
v_gene: TRBV9
len: 13
d_gene: .
CDR3aa: CASSVGPNYGYTF

j_gene: TRBJ2-7
v_gene: TRBV6-1
len: 14
d_gene: .
CDR3aa: CASSERPSRYEQYF

j_gene: TRBJ1-1
v_gene: TRBV19
len: 17
d_gene: TRBD1
CDR3aa: CASSIRQGTSGGTEAFF

j_gene: TRBJ2-2
v_gene: TRBV18
len: 17
d_gene: .
CDR3aa: CASSPRMNRNNTGELFF

j_gene: TRBJ2-7
v_gene: TRBV10-3
len: 15
d_gene: TRBD2
CDR3aa: CAISILAGGTYEQYF

j_gene: TRBJ1-1
v_gene: TRBV18
len: 13
d_gene: .
CDR3aa: CASSPSRDTEAFF

j_gene: TRBJ1-1
v_gene: TRBV18
len: 14
d_gene: TRBD1
CDR3aa: CASSPSQGTTEAFF

j_gene: TRBJ2-7
v_gene: TRBV13
len: 14
d_gene: .
CDR3aa: CASSLGRGSYEQYF

j_gene: TRBJ2-1
v_gene: TRBV12-5
len: 19
d_gene: TRBD2
CDR3aa: CASGLDNVLRLAGGVEQFF

j_gene: TRBJ2-4
v_gene: TRBV5-4
len: 19
d_gene: TRBD2
CDR3aa: CASSLRAERLALSKNIQYF

j_gene: TRBJ1-5
v_gene: TRBV30
len: 19
d_gene: .
CDR3aa: CAWSVRGAYISSSNQPQHF

j_gene: TRBJ1-4
v_gene: TRBV19
len: 14
d_gene: .
CDR3aa: CASRQTATNEKLFF

j_gene: TRBJ2-5
v_gene: TRBV19
len: 13
d_gene: .
CDR3aa: CASSPGKRKTQYF

j_gene: TRBJ1-4
v_gene: TRBV5-1
len: 14
d_gene: .
CDR3aa: CASSLKGGGEKLFF

j_gene: TRBJ2-7
v_gene: TRBV14
len: 14
d_gene: TRBD2
CDR3aa: CASSLAGGPYEQYF

j_gene: TRBJ2-7
v_gene: TRBV9
len: 15
d_gene: TRBD2
CDR3aa: CASSALPSGSYEQYF

j_gene: TRBJ2-1
v_gene: TRBV30
len: 11
d_gene: .
CDR3aa: CAWSLGGSKFF

j_gene: TRBJ1-5
v_gene: TRBV19
len: 16
d_gene: TRBD1
CDR3aa: CASSFSSGGSLKPQHF

j_gene: TRBJ2-6
v_gene: TRBV4-3
len: 16
d_gene: .
CDR3aa: CASSQELGSGANVLTF

j_gene: TRBJ2-7
v_gene: TRBV5-1
len: 13
d_gene: .
CDR3aa: CASSLGYSGEQYF

j_gene: TRBJ2-1
v_gene: TRBV11-3
len: 15
d_gene: TRBD2
CDR3aa: CASSHSGRGYNEQFF

j_gene: TRBJ2-2
v_gene: TRBV9
len: 15
d_gene: TRBD1
CDR3aa: CASSVEGADTGELFF

j_gene: TRBJ1-1
v_gene: TRBV7-8
len: 13
d_gene: .
CDR3aa: CASSLDLNTEAFF

j_gene: TRBJ1-1
v_gene: TRBV30
len: 13
d_gene: .
CDR3aa: CAWSGQGHTEAFF

j_gene: TRBJ2-7
v_gene: TRBV25-1
len: 12
d_gene: TRBD1
CDR3aa: CASSVQGTPQYF

j_gene: TRBJ2-3
v_gene: TRBV6-1
len: 14
d_gene: TRBD1
CDR3aa: CASNTGGRTDTQYF

j_gene: TRBJ1-1
v_gene: TRBV27
len: 13
d_gene: .
CDR3aa: CASSLRRYTEAFF

j_gene: TRBJ1-1
v_gene: TRBV28
len: 12
d_gene: .
CDR3aa: CASSSDHTEAFF

j_gene: TRBJ1-6
v_gene: TRBV5-1
len: 17
d_gene: .
CDR3aa: CASSFGPSSSYNSPLHF

j_gene: TRBJ1-2
v_gene: TRBV5-4
len: 16
d_gene: TRBD1
CDR3aa: CASSPTGTGASYGYTF

j_gene: TRBJ2-7
v_gene: TRBV28
len: 14
d_gene: TRBD1
CDR3aa: CASSSGQPIYEQYF

j_gene: TRBJ2-3
v_gene: TRBV5-1
len: 15
d_gene: TRBD1
CDR3aa: CASSLGQGVEDTQYF

j_gene: TRBJ1-5
v_gene: TRBV6-5
len: 15
d_gene: TRBD1
CDR3aa: CASSAGTGPREPQHF

j_gene: TRBJ1-1
v_gene: TRBV7-9
len: 15
d_gene: .
CDR3aa: CASSLPGAVNTEAFF

j_gene: TRBJ2-3
v_gene: TRBV15
len: 16
d_gene: TRBD1
CDR3aa: CATSSGRTGHTDTQYF

j_gene: TRBJ1-3
v_gene: TRBV5-1
len: 13
d_gene: .
CDR3aa: CASSFVSGNTIYF

j_gene: TRBJ2-2
v_gene: TRBV7-2
len: 14
d_gene: TRBD1
CDR3aa: CATRDRVGSGELFF

j_gene: TRBJ1-3
v_gene: TRBV4-3
len: 15
d_gene: TRBD1
CDR3aa: CASSRGQGPGNTIYF

j_gene: TRBJ1-2
v_gene: TRBV7-2
len: 13
d_gene: TRBD1
CDR3aa: CASSRGQGYGYTF

j_gene: TRBJ1-1
v_gene: TRBV29-1
len: 13
d_gene: TRBD1
CDR3aa: CSVRQGVNTEAFF

j_gene: TRBJ2-6
v_gene: TRBV19
len: 16
d_gene: .
CDR3aa: CASSRALGVGANVLTF

j_gene: TRBJ1-3
v_gene: TRBV7-2
len: 16
d_gene: .
CDR3aa: CASSPQGKGSGNTIYF

j_gene: TRBJ2-4
v_gene: TRBV11-2
len: 11
d_gene: .
CDR3aa: CASSRSRSQYF

j_gene: TRBJ2-1
v_gene: TRBV6-5
len: 15
d_gene: TRBD2
CDR3aa: CASSFGLAAHNEQFF

j_gene: TRBJ1-2
v_gene: TRBV7-9
len: 17
d_gene: TRBD1
CDR3aa: CSSSTGQGALSSYGYTF

j_gene: TRBJ2-7
v_gene: TRBV13
len: 16
d_gene: TRBD2
CDR3aa: CASSLRRVAGTYEQYF

j_gene: TRBJ1-3
v_gene: TRBV2
len: 12
d_gene: .
CDR3aa: CARDAGGNTIYF

j_gene: TRBJ1-2
v_gene: TRBV7-6
len: 14
d_gene: TRBD1
CDR3aa: CASSYGQGVYGYTF

j_gene: TRBJ2-6
v_gene: TRBV4-1
len: 18
d_gene: .
CDR3aa: CASSQDISGLPGANVLTF

j_gene: TRBJ2-3
v_gene: TRBV7-9
len: 14
d_gene: TRBD2
CDR3aa: CASSLSGSGDTQYF

j_gene: TRBJ2-7
v_gene: TRBV18
len: 15
d_gene: TRBD1
CDR3aa: CASSPFRDRDYEQYF

j_gene: TRBJ1-4
v_gene: TRBV19
len: 14
d_gene: .
CDR3aa: CASSIDRGREKLFF